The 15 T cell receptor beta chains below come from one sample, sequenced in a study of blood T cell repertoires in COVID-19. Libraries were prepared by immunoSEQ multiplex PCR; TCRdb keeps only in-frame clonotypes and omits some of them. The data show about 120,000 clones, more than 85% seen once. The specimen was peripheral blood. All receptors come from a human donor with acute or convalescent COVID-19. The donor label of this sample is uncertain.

The CDR3 region is CASTRQGQNEKLFF. DNA of the CDR3: TGTGCCAGTACCCGACAGGGACAAAATGAAAAACTGTTTTTT. The chain has TRBV19 and TRBJ1-4, with TRBD1 matching 7 bases. The J segment lost 5 bases and the V segment lost 7 bases, leaving 7 bases of the junction unmatched. The CDR3 length is 14 residues. Germline CDR1 LNHDA, CDR2 SQIVND (reference sequence).

As DNA, the CDR3 is TGTGCCAGCAGCCAGAAGGGAATAGCGGGGGGGCAGTGGAATGAGCAGTTCTTC. Amino acid sequence: CASSQKGIAGGQWNEQFF. This chain connects TRBV4-2 to TRBJ2-1; 11 bases agree with TRBD2. The CDR3 sequence is 18 residues long. Germline V CDR1 and CDR2: LGHNA, YNFKEQ. The junction had 14 bases not matched to a gene; V was cut back by 3 bases and J by 7 bases.

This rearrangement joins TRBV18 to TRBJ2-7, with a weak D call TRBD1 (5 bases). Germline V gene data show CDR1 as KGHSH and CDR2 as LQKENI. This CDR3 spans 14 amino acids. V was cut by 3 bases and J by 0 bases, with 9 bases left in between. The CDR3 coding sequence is TGTGCCAGCTCACCCACAGGTAGCTCCTACGAGCAGTACTTC. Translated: CASSPTGSSYEQYF. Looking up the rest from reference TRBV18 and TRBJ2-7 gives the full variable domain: NAGVMQNPRHLVRRRGQEARLRCSPMKGHSHVYWYRQLPEEGLKFMVYLQKENIIDESGMPKERFSAEFPKEGPSILRIQQVVRGDSAAYFCASSPTGSSYEQYFGPGTRLTVT.

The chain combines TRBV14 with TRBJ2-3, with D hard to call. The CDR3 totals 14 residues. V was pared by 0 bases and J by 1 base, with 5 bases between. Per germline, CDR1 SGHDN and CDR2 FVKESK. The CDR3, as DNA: TGTGCCAGCAGCCAAGATCCCGGCACAGATACGCAGTATTTT. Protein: CASSQDPGTDTQYF.

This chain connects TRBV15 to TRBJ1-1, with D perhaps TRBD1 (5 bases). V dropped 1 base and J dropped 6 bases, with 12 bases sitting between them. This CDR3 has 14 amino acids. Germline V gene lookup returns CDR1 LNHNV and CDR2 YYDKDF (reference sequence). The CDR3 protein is CATSRARRGPEAFF. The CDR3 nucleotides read TGTGCCACCAGCAGAGCCAGGCGGGGCCCTGAAGCTTTCTTT.

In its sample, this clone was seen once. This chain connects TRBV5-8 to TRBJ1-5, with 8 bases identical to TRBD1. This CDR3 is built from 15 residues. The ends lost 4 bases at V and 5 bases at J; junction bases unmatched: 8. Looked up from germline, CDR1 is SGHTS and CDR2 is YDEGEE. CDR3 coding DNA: TGTGCCAGCAGCCCAGGACAGGGCGAACATCAGCCCCAGCATTTT. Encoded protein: CASSPGQGEHQPQHF.

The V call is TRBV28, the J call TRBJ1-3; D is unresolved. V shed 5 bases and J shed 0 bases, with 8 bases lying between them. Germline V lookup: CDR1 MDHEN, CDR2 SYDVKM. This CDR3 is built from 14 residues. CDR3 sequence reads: CASSIESSGNTIYF. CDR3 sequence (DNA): TGTGCCAGCAGTATAGAGAGCTCTGGAAACACCATATATTTT.

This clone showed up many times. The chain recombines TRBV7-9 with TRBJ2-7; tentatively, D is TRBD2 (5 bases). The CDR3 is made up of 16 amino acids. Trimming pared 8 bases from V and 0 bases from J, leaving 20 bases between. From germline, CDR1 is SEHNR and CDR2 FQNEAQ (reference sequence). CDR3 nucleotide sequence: TGTGCCAGCTCGGGTCTGGGCGGGCCTCGCTCCTACGAGCAGTACTTC. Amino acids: CASSGLGGPRSYEQYF.

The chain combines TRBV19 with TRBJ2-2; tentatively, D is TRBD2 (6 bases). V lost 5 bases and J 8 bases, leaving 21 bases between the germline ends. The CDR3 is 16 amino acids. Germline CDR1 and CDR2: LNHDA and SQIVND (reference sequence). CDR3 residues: CASSPQRGGPGGELFF. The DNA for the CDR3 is TGTGCCAGTAGTCCCCAGAGGGGAGGTCCGGGGGGGGAGCTGTTTTTT.

CDR3 DNA sequence: TGTGCCAGCAGCTTCCAGTACGAGCAGTACTTC. Its protein product is CASSFQYEQYF. The J gene is TRBJ2-7, the V gene TRBV7-9; D is ambiguous. V dropped 3 bases and J dropped 4 bases, with 4 bases sitting between them. Germline V gives CDR1 SEHNR, CDR2 FQNEAQ (reference sequence). The CDR3 has 11 amino acids. The full variable domain, with the rest looked up from reference TRBV7-9 and TRBJ2-7, is DTGVSQNPRHKITKRGQNVTFRCDPISEHNRLYWYRQTLGQGPEFLTYFQNEAQLEKSRLLSDRFSAERPKGSFSTLEIQRTEQGDSAMYLCASSFQYEQYFGPGTRLTVT.

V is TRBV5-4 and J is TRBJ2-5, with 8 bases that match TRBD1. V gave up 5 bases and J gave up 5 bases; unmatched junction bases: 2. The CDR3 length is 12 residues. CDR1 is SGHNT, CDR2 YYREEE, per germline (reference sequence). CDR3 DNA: TGTGCCAGCAGGGACAGGGACGAGACCCAGTACTTC. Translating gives CASRDRDETQYF.

Written as DNA, the CDR3 is TGCGCCAGCAGCTTAGGGACAGGCCGTAGCTCCTACGAGCAGTACTTC. This encodes CASSLGTGRSSYEQYF. V and J are TRBV4-1 and TRBJ2-7; TRBD1 matches 8 bases. The CDR3 length is 16 residues. The V gene end was trimmed by 5 bases and the J gene end by 0 bases; junction bases not matched to a gene: 9. Looked up from germline, CDR1 is MGHRA and CDR2 is YSYEKL.

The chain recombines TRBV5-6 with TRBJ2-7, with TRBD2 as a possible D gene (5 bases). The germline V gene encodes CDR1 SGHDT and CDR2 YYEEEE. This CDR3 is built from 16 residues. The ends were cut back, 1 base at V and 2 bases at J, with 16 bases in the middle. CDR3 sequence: CASSLYESSGTYEQYF. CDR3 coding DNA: TGTGCCAGCAGCTTGTATGAGTCCAGCGGTACCTACGAGCAGTACTTC.

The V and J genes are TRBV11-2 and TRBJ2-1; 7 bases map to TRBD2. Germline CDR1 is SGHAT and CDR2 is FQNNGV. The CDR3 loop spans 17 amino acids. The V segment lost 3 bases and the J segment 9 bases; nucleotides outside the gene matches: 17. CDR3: CASSLGRTRLVFAEQFF. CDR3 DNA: TGTGCCAGCAGCTTGGGGAGGACTAGGCTGGTATTTGCTGAGCAGTTCTTC.

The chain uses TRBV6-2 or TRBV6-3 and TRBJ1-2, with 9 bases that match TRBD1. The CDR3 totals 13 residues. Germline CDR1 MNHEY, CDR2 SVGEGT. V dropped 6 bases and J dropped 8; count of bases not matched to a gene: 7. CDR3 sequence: CASSFGTGNGYTF. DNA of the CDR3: TGTGCCAGCAGCTTCGGGACAGGGAACGGCTACACCTTC.